The clone carrying this T cell receptor beta chain was seen repeatedly, ten times or more. The antigen is not known. These data are taken from a study of T cell repertoires in cytomegalovirus infection. Study conclusions and caveats: Within the response measured ex vivo, HLA-C-restricted CMV-specific TCR beta clonotypes were dominant. Identification of carriers of CMV plus the relevant HLA was performed using cumulative public TCR beta family frequency.

The CDR3 spans 17 residues. CDR1 and CDR2 from the germline V gene are LNHDA and SQIVND (reference sequence). Trimming took 3 bases from V and 6 from J; bases not matched to a gene: 12. TCRdb fed the reads into MiXCR, producing one record per CDR3 protein. The data show over 450,000 distinct CDR3 sequences, approximately 10% seen once. This rearrangement joins TRBV19 to TRBJ2-1, with 9 bases matching TRBD1. The clonotype originates from a human donor in good health (CMV status not recorded). Some clones in this sample may be carry-over from other donors' samples. Sequenced input: PBMCs. Written as DNA, the CDR3 is TGTGCCAGTAGTATCCCCGGGACAGGGACGGGGCGCAATGAGCAGTTCTTC. The encoded protein is CASSIPGTGTGRNEQFF.